These 3 T cell receptor beta chains share one sample of origin, sequenced in a study of T cells in localized non-small cell lung cancer. The protocol was immunoSEQ multiplex PCR, while the TCRdb copy is restricted to in-frame clones and leaves out a portion. The profile shows about 77,000 clones, more than 75% of them singletons. The source material was peripheral blood, sampled before any cancer treatment. The receptors stem from a woman aged 35 to 75 with stage I squamous cell lung carcinoma.

V usage is TRBV7-9 and J usage is TRBJ1-1; D might be TRBD1 (6 bases). The CDR3 has 17 residues. Trimming cost V 5 bases and J 1 base, with 20 bases left between them. Germline V lookup: CDR1 SEHNR, CDR2 FQNEAQ (reference sequence). For the CDR3, the DNA is TGTGCCAGCAGCCCCAGGGGCGCAGGTTGGGAGAACACTGAAGCTTTCTTT. Its translation is CASSPRGAGWENTEAFF.

This chain joins TRBV29-1 and TRBJ2-7, with a tentative D call TRBD1 (5 bases). The CDR3 is 12 residues long. Germline CDR1 reads SQVTM; CDR2 reads ANQGSEA. Deletions cut 7 bases from V and 6 bases from J, with 16 bases between. The CDR3 here is CSGRLQGGEQYF. The CDR3 nucleotides read TGCAGCGGGAGACTCCAGGGTGGCGAGCAGTACTTC.

This clone was seen more than once but under ten times. The gene calls are TRBV7-3 and TRBJ2-7; 9 positions match TRBD1. Trimming took 2 bases from V and 2 from J; bases not matched to a gene: 13. The CDR3 is 18 residues long. Germline CDR1 SGHTA, CDR2 FQGTGA. CDR3 sequence: CASSLVFGTGSVTYEQYF. For the CDR3, the DNA is TGTGCCAGCAGCTTAGTTTTCGGGACAGGGAGTGTCACCTACGAGCAGTACTTC. The whole variable domain, filled in from reference TRBV7-3 and TRBJ2-7, reads GAGVSQTPSNKVTEKGKYVELRCDPISGHTALYWYRQSLGQGPEFLIYFQGTGAADDSGLPNDRFFAVRPEGSVSTLKIQRTERGDSAVYLCASSLVFGTGSVTYEQYFGPGTRLTVT.